A selection of T cell receptor beta chains follows, all from one sample in a study of blood T cell repertoires in COVID-19. The data were produced by immunoSEQ multiplex PCR, yet TCRdb's version contains in-frame clones alone and is incomplete. The sample lists 150,000 or so clones, around 83% seen once, with 13% to 15% in the top ten. Sample: PBMCs or T cells enriched from blood (not recorded which). Source of these receptors: a man in his forties or fifties who had recovered from COVID-19. CDR3s include the opening cysteine and the closing phenylalanine or tryptophan. D genes are given only for firm matches. Rows give clone size only sometimes, using once, few, many, or a class for an expanded clone.

d_call: -
v_call: TRBV9
clone_size: once
j_call: TRBJ2-5
cdr3_nt: TGTGCCAGCAGCGTTAACGGGGGGCCCCGTGGGACCCAGTACTTC
cdr3_aa: CASSVNGGPRGTQYF

d_call: TRBD2
v_call: TRBV5-1
clone_size: -
j_call: TRBJ2-7
cdr3_nt: TGCGCCAGCAGCCCCCAGGGTAGCGGGGGGGAATACGAGCAGTACTTC
cdr3_aa: CASSPQGSGGEYEQYF

d_call: -
v_call: TRBV2
clone_size: -
j_call: TRBJ1-5
cdr3_nt: TGTGCCAGCAGTGGGACGGGGGGCGCGCGCAATCAGCCCCAGCATTTT
cdr3_aa: CASSGTGGARNQPQHF

d_call: TRBD1
v_call: TRBV6-2/TRBV6-3
clone_size: -
j_call: TRBJ2-7
cdr3_nt: TGTGCCAGCAGCCACCCGGGACAGGGGGTCTACGAGCAGTACTTC
cdr3_aa: CASSHPGQGVYEQYF

d_call: -
v_call: TRBV2
clone_size: -
j_call: TRBJ1-6
cdr3_nt: TGTGCCAGCAGTGAACCCACGGGATATTCACCCCTCCACTTT
cdr3_aa: CASSEPTGYSPLHF

d_call: -
v_call: TRBV5-1
clone_size: -
j_call: TRBJ1-2
cdr3_nt: TGCGCCAGCAGCTTATCTGGACAGCGAACGGATAATGGCTACACCTTC
cdr3_aa: CASSLSGQRTDNGYTF

d_call: -
v_call: TRBV24-1
clone_size: -
j_call: TRBJ2-1
cdr3_nt: TGTGCCACCAGTGGTTCTTTGAAAGGCGGCAATGAGCAGTTCTTC
cdr3_aa: CATSGSLKGGNEQFF

d_call: TRBD1
v_call: TRBV7-8
clone_size: -
j_call: TRBJ2-6
cdr3_nt: TGTGCCAGCAGCCCGGACAGGGGGCTGACTGGGGCCAACGTCCTGACTTTC
cdr3_aa: CASSPDRGLTGANVLTF

d_call: -
v_call: TRBV11-2
clone_size: -
j_call: TRBJ1-4
cdr3_nt: TGTGCCAGCAGCTCCTACAGGGATACTAATGAAAAACTGTTTTTT
cdr3_aa: CASSSYRDTNEKLFF

d_call: -
v_call: TRBV9
clone_size: once
j_call: TRBJ1-3
cdr3_nt: TGTGCCAGCAGCGTTACCACGACAGGCCAATCTTTCTCTGGAAACACCATATATTTT
cdr3_aa: CASSVTTTGQSFSGNTIYF

d_call: TRBD1
v_call: TRBV2
clone_size: -
j_call: TRBJ1-5
cdr3_nt: TGTGCCAGCACGGGACAGGGGCTTAGCAATCAGCCCCAGCATTTT
cdr3_aa: CASTGQGLSNQPQHF

d_call: TRBD1
v_call: TRBV2
clone_size: -
j_call: TRBJ1-1
cdr3_nt: TGTGCCAGCAGCCTGACAGGGCCGTTCACTGAAGCTTTCTTT
cdr3_aa: CASSLTGPFTEAFF

d_call: -
v_call: TRBV19
clone_size: -
j_call: TRBJ2-1
cdr3_nt: TGTGCCAGTAAGTCGCCCCGCTCAGGTTTAATCTACAATGAGCAGTTCTTC
cdr3_aa: CASKSPRSGLIYNEQFF

d_call: -
v_call: TRBV7-2
clone_size: few
j_call: TRBJ1-3
cdr3_nt: TGTGCCAGCAGCCCTGGCCCCTCTGGAAACACCATATATTTT
cdr3_aa: CASSPGPSGNTIYF

d_call: -
v_call: TRBV3-1/TRBV3-2
clone_size: -
j_call: TRBJ2-1
cdr3_nt: TGTGCCAGCAGCCCCCGGGACAATGAGCAGTTCTTC
cdr3_aa: CASSPRDNEQFF

d_call: -
v_call: TRBV7-9
clone_size: -
j_call: TRBJ1-2
cdr3_nt: TGTGCCAGCAGCCGCACCATGGAGCCCGGGGGCTACACCTTC
cdr3_aa: CASSRTMEPGGYTF

d_call: TRBD2
v_call: TRBV30
clone_size: -
j_call: TRBJ2-1
cdr3_nt: TGTGCCTGGAGTCCCCCCGGACTAGCGGGGGGTTACAATGAGCAGTTCTTC
cdr3_aa: CAWSPPGLAGGYNEQFF

d_call: TRBD1
v_call: TRBV28
clone_size: -
j_call: TRBJ1-2
cdr3_nt: TGTGCCAGCTCCGTTAGCGAGACAGGGACCGGCTACACCTTC
cdr3_aa: CASSVSETGTGYTF

d_call: -
v_call: TRBV5-1
clone_size: -
j_call: TRBJ2-1
cdr3_nt: TGCGCCAGCAGCTTGGACGGGGGGCGCATGAATGAGCAGTTCTTC
cdr3_aa: CASSLDGGRMNEQFF

d_call: TRBD1
v_call: TRBV2
clone_size: -
j_call: TRBJ1-1
cdr3_nt: TGTGCCAGCAGTGTATGGACAGGGGATACTGAAGCTTTCTTT
cdr3_aa: CASSVWTGDTEAFF

d_call: -
v_call: TRBV24-1
clone_size: -
j_call: TRBJ2-7
cdr3_nt: TGTGCCACCAGTGAACTAAAACAGGGCCGCTACGAGCAGTACTTC
cdr3_aa: CATSELKQGRYEQYF

d_call: TRBD1
v_call: TRBV7-9
clone_size: -
j_call: TRBJ1-1
cdr3_nt: TGTGCCAGCAGCCCAGGACAGGGTCTGAACACTGAAGCTTTCTTT
cdr3_aa: CASSPGQGLNTEAFF

d_call: -
v_call: TRBV6-5
clone_size: -
j_call: TRBJ2-2
cdr3_nt: TGTGCCAGCAGCCGACAGATGAACACCGGGGAGCTGTTTTTT
cdr3_aa: CASSRQMNTGELFF

d_call: TRBD1
v_call: TRBV5-4
clone_size: -
j_call: TRBJ2-4
cdr3_nt: TGTGCCAGCAGCTTCCAAAAAGACAGGGTAATAGGGTGGGCCAAAAACATTCAGTACTTC
cdr3_aa: CASSFQKDRVIGWAKNIQYF

d_call: -
v_call: TRBV2
clone_size: -
j_call: TRBJ1-1
cdr3_nt: TGTGCCAGCAGTGAACTGAGCGGGAGGACTGAAGCTTTCTTT
cdr3_aa: CASSELSGRTEAFF

d_call: -
v_call: TRBV28
clone_size: -
j_call: TRBJ2-1
cdr3_nt: TGTGCCAGCAGCCGCCCCCCTAGCGCCATATCCTACAATGAGCAGTTCTTC
cdr3_aa: CASSRPPSAISYNEQFF

d_call: TRBD1
v_call: TRBV9
clone_size: -
j_call: TRBJ1-1
cdr3_nt: TGTGCCAGCAGCGCGGGACAGGGGAACACTGAAGCTTTCTTT
cdr3_aa: CASSAGQGNTEAFF

d_call: -
v_call: TRBV7-6
clone_size: -
j_call: TRBJ2-5
cdr3_nt: TGTGCCAGCAGCTTAAATAGTTCTCCGTACTTC
cdr3_aa: CASSLNSSPYF

d_call: -
v_call: TRBV30
clone_size: -
j_call: TRBJ1-6
cdr3_nt: TGTGCCGGAGCTGGCCCCGTCGGATCACCCCTCCACTTT
cdr3_aa: CAGAGPVGSPLHF

d_call: TRBD1
v_call: TRBV5-4
clone_size: many
j_call: TRBJ1-1
cdr3_nt: TGTGCCAGCAGCAGGGGGACAGGGAATTACAACACTGAAGCTTTCTTT
cdr3_aa: CASSRGTGNYNTEAFF